The rows below give T cell receptor beta chains drawn from one sample of a study of T cell responses to AZD1222 COVID-19 vaccine. Libraries were prepared by immunoSEQ multiplex PCR; TCRdb keeps only in-frame clonotypes and omits some of them. The sample shows about 120,000 clones, just over 90% of them seen only once. Sample: peripheral blood, taken 28 days after the second AZD1222 dose. These receptors came from an adult who received the AZD1222 COVID-19 vaccine. The CDR3 runs from the conserved cysteine through the conserved F or W. The D gene is left open where the match is weak. Size is stated for part of the rows, as once, few or many counts, or as a class when the clone is expanded.

d_gene,v_gene,j_gene,abundance,CDR3aa,CDR3nt
-,TRBV5-1,TRBJ1-3,-,CASSTDPTGSSGNTIYF,TGCGCCAGCAGTACGGATCCGACAGGCAGCTCTGGAAACACCATATATTTT
-,TRBV18,TRBJ2-7,-,CASSQLKGTHEQYF,TGTGCCAGCTCACAATTAAAGGGAACCCACGAGCAGTACTTC
TRBD1,TRBV18,TRBJ1-4,-,CASRTGPNEKLFF,TGTGCCAGCCGGACAGGACCGAATGAAAAACTGTTTTTT
-,TRBV25-1,TRBJ2-7,-,CASSERGPYEQYF,TGTGCCAGCAGTGAGAGGGGCCCCTACGAGCAGTACTTC
-,TRBV12-3/TRBV12-4,TRBJ1-1,few,CASRKLNTEAFF,TGTGCCAGCCGAAAGTTGAACACTGAAGCTTTCTTT
TRBD1,TRBV6-5,TRBJ1-2,-,CASSYRQGNYGYTF,TGTGCCAGCAGTTACCGACAGGGTAACTATGGCTACACCTTC
-,TRBV6-1,TRBJ2-1,-,CASSEYKQFF,TGTGCCAGCAGTGAATATAAGCAGTTCTTC
TRBD1,TRBV6-5,TRBJ1-2,once,CASRQGQGAFYGYTF,TGTGCCAGCAGACAAGGACAGGGAGCTTTCTATGGCTACACCTTC
-,TRBV28,TRBJ2-7,-,CASSTSGGTYEQYF,-
-,TRBV15,TRBJ1-2,-,CATSRGGRVGDYGYTF,TGTGCCACCAGCAGAGGGGGCAGGGTAGGCGACTATGGCTACACCTTC
TRBD1,TRBV5-1,TRBJ2-3,-,CASTRDRTDTQYF,TGCGCCAGCACCAGGGACAGGACAGATACGCAGTATTTT
-,TRBV11-2,TRBJ2-7,few,CASSSFVTGRNSYEQYF,TGTGCCAGCAGCTCCTTCGTGACAGGGAGGAACTCCTACGAGCAGTACTTC
-,TRBV7-2,TRBJ2-5,-,CASSFGFGQIQETQYF,TGTGCCAGCAGCTTTGGCTTTGGCCAAATCCAAGAGACCCAGTACTTC
TRBD1,TRBV30,TRBJ1-6,few,CAWSTQGAVSSPLHF,TGTGCCTGGAGTACCCAGGGGGCAGTCAGTTCACCCCTCCACTTT
TRBD1,TRBV7-9,TRBJ1-6,-,CASRDRGDSPLHF,TGTGCCAGCAGGGACAGGGGAGATTCACCCCTCCACTTT
-,TRBV29-1,TRBJ2-7,-,CSGRWRDEQYF,TGCAGCGGTAGATGGCGGGACGAGCAGTACTTC
-,TRBV7-2,TRBJ1-2,once,CASSLHRRDYGYTF,TGTGCCAGCAGCTTACATCGGAGGGACTATGGCTACACCTTC
-,TRBV19,TRBJ1-5,-,CASSIGVEQPQHF,TGTGCCAGTAGTATCGGGGTTGAACAGCCCCAGCATTTT
-,TRBV2,TRBJ1-2,few,CASSVVTLNAGYTF,TGTGCCAGCAGTGTGGTGACGCTGAATGCCGGCTACACCTTC
-,TRBV5-3,TRBJ1-2,-,CARSLELGRSNYGYTF,TGTGCCAGAAGCTTGGAGTTAGGACGCTCCAACTATGGCTACACCTTC
-,TRBV6-5,TRBJ1-4,-,CASSLTATNEKLFF,TGTGCCAGCAGTCTCACTGCAACTAATGAAAAACTGTTTTTT
-,TRBV28,TRBJ1-4,few,CATTGMALKLFF,TGTGCCACTACAGGGATGGCACTAAAACTGTTTTTT
TRBD2,TRBV7-3,TRBJ2-2,-,CASSLNGTSGRYTGELFF,TGTGCCAGCAGCTTAAATGGGACTAGCGGGAGGTATACCGGGGAGCTGTTTTTT
TRBD2,TRBV7-2,TRBJ2-7,few,CASSYTSGVYEQYF,TGTGCCAGCAGCTACACTAGCGGGGTGTACGAGCAGTACTTC
-,TRBV2,TRBJ1-3,-,CASRSLTGNTIYF,TGTGCCAGCAGATCGCTCACTGGAAACACCATATATTTT
-,TRBV19,TRBJ1-4,-,CASSIIAVEKLFF,TGTGCCAGTAGTATAATCGCGGTAGAAAAACTGTTTTTT
TRBD1,TRBV7-6,TRBJ1-5,-,CASSGTVGNSNQPQHF,TGTGCCAGCAGCGGGACAGTTGGTAATAGCAATCAGCCCCAGCATTTT
TRBD1,TRBV29-1,TRBJ2-5,-,CSVSGQGAWETQYF,TGCAGCGTTTCCGGACAGGGGGCTTGGGAGACCCAGTACTTC
TRBD1,TRBV5-1,TRBJ1-3,-,CASSLALQGHTIYF,TGCGCCAGCAGCTTGGCCCTACAGGGGCACACCATATATTTT
TRBD2,TRBV2,TRBJ2-7,-,CASRGTSGGYEQYF,TGTGCCAGCAGGGGGACTAGCGGGGGATACGAGCAGTACTTC
-,TRBV6-2/TRBV6-3,TRBJ2-2,-,CASSLLGPGELFF,TGTGCCAGCAGTCTTTTGGGGCCCGGGGAGCTGTTTTTT
-,TRBV5-8,TRBJ2-1,once,CASSWRGRGSDEQFF,TGTGCCAGCAGCTGGAGGGGGAGGGGTAGCGATGAGCAGTTCTTC
-,TRBV27,TRBJ1-2,-,CASSAGIFYGYTF,TGTGCCAGCAGTGCAGGAATATTCTATGGCTACACCTTC
TRBD1,TRBV29-1,TRBJ2-2,-,CSVMTGTANTGELFF,TGCAGCGTCATGACCGGGACAGCGAACACCGGGGAGCTGTTTTTT
TRBD2,TRBV3-1/TRBV3-2,TRBJ2-1,-,CASSQSTSGTYNEQFF,TGTGCCAGCAGCCAATCGACTAGCGGGACCTACAATGAGCAGTTCTTC
-,TRBV23-1,TRBJ2-7,-,CASNRKDTRECEQYF,TGCGCCAGTAACCGGAAAGACACCCGGGAGTGCGAGCAGTACTTC